These 23 T cell receptor beta chains were sequenced from one sample in a study of T cell responses to AZD1222 COVID-19 vaccine. Produced via immunoSEQ multiplex PCR; TCRdb's table is partial and in-frame only. This table has 110,000 to 150,000 clones, approximately 85% appearing once. The material sequenced was peripheral blood, taken on day 0 of AZD1222 vaccination. These receptors were collected from an adult in good health.

The V call is TRBV5-1, the J call TRBJ1-2, with a possible D match to TRBD1 (6 bases). The V and J ends lost 1 base and 3 bases respectively, with 10 bases between them. The CDR3 runs to 14 residues. Germline CDR1 SGHRS, CDR2 YFSETQ. In nucleotides, the CDR3 is TGCGCCAGCAGCTTGTCTCAGGGGCACTATGGCTACACCTTC. Translating it yields CASSLSQGHYGYTF.

This clone was detected a few times. The rearrangement joins TRBV18 to TRBJ2-6, with 7 bases that match TRBD1. V lost 1 base to trimming and J lost 4 bases; unmatched junction nucleotides: 10. This CDR3 contains 18 residues. Per germline, CDR1 KGHSH and CDR2 LQKENI. CDR3 amino acids: CASSPRDRVGTGANVLTF. In DNA form, the CDR3 reads TGTGCCAGCTCACCACGCGACAGGGTAGGGACAGGGGCCAACGTCCTGACTTTC.

The rearrangement uses TRBV6-5 and TRBJ1-6; D may be TRBD1 (5 bases). V lost 11 bases, J lost 7 bases, and 21 bases lay in between. Germline V gene data show CDR1 as MNHEY and CDR2 as SVGAGI. This CDR3 comprises 15 residues. The CDR3, as DNA: TGTGCCGTAGCGCCAGGGTCAGGGAGGAATTCACCCCTCCACTTT. This translates into CAVAPGSGRNSPLHF.

The CDR3 loop is CASSLFFGQERYEQYF. The CDR3 DNA follows: TGTGCCAGCAGTTTATTCTTTGGACAGGAACGTTACGAGCAGTACTTC. This chain joins TRBV28 and TRBJ2-7; 7 bases match TRBD1. The CDR3 totals 16 residues. Germline values: CDR1 MDHEN, CDR2 SYDVKM. The junction had 10 bases not matched to a gene; V was cut back by 1 base and J by 4 bases.

The chain joins TRBV30 to TRBJ2-7; 7 bases agree with TRBD1. This CDR3 region has 12 residues. The junction had 2 bases not matched to a gene; V was cut back by 2 bases and J by 4 bases. CDR1 is GTSNPN and CDR2 is SVGIG in the germline V gene (reference sequence). The CDR3 reads CAWSPQGYEQYF. For the CDR3, the DNA is TGTGCCTGGAGTCCACAGGGGTACGAGCAGTACTTC.

V usage is TRBV19 and J usage is TRBJ1-1; D is uncertain. Germline V gene sequence: CDR1 LNHDA, CDR2 SQIVND (reference sequence). This CDR3 region has 13 residues. V was trimmed by 3 bases and J by 5 bases, leaving 10 bases between them. CDR3 residues: CASSMAARTEAFF. CDR3 bases: TGTGCCAGTAGTATGGCGGCGCGGACTGAAGCTTTCTTT.

The chain recombines TRBV11-2 with TRBJ1-1; tentatively, D is TRBD1 (6 bases). This CDR3 comprises 15 residues. V lost 4 bases, J lost 3 bases, and 15 bases lay in between. Germline-derived CDR1 and CDR2 are SGHAT and FQNNGV. CDR3 loop: CASSSVGGVDTEAFF. DNA of the CDR3: TGTGCCAGCAGCTCAGTCGGGGGCGTAGACACTGAAGCTTTCTTT.

The chain combines TRBV18 with TRBJ1-2; no definite D call. Between the trimmed V and J ends, which lost 3 bases and 7 bases, there was a span of 9 bases. The CDR3 spans 12 residues. CDR1 is KGHSH, CDR2 LQKENI, per germline. CDR3 DNA: TGTGCCAGCTCACCTAGGGCGAGTGGCTACACCTTC. It specifies CASSPRASGYTF.

This chain links TRBV6-5 with TRBJ2-1; D unresolved. Trimming removed 0 bases from V and 4 bases from J, with 7 bases in between. Germline-derived CDR1 and CDR2 are MNHEY and SVGAGI. This CDR3 region has 14 residues. CDR3 loop: CASSYSALYNEQFF. CDR3 coding DNA: TGTGCCAGCAGTTACTCGGCCTTATACAATGAGCAGTTCTTC.

In this sample, this clone turned up a few times. V is TRBV10-3 and J is TRBJ2-3; 8 nucleotides line up with TRBD2. Losses at the gene ends were 7 bases for V and 2 bases for J; bases not matched to a gene: 8. Looked up from germline, CDR1 is ENHRY and CDR2 is SYGVKD. The CDR3 spans 15 residues. The CDR3 DNA follows: TGTGCCATCACCCCCAGCGGGGGACCCACAGATACGCAGTATTTT. Translating it yields CAITPSGGPTDTQYF.

This clone occurred once. An end of the junction differs from the germline gene, which may be a read error. V and J are TRBV19 and TRBJ2-7; possible D gene TRBD2, 6 bases. The germline CDR1 and CDR2 sequences are LNHDA and SQIVND (reference sequence). This CDR3 region has 14 residues. CDR3 residues: CASKRAGISHEQYF. CDR3 nucleotides: TGTGCCAGTAAGCGGGCGGGAATCTCCCACGAGCAGTACTTC.

The rearrangement joins TRBV6-4 to TRBJ2-1, with TRBD1 as a possible D gene (5 bases). This CDR3 contains 15 residues. Deletions cut 4 bases from V and 4 bases from J, with 14 bases between. CDR1 MRHNA and CDR2 SNTAGT come from the germline V gene. CDR3 amino acids: CASSAGIGVYNEQFF. CDR3 DNA: TGTGCCAGCAGTGCAGGGATTGGGGTTTACAATGAGCAGTTCTTC.

This clone was seen a single time. The chain links TRBV7-2 to TRBJ2-1; 8 bases are shared with TRBD2. The CDR3 is 16 residues long. V shed 10 bases, J shed 0 bases, and the junction held 11 bases outside the gene matches. Looked up from germline, CDR1 is SGHTA and CDR2 is FQGNSA. The CDR3: CATRRAGGTSYNEQFF. In nucleotides, the CDR3 is TGTGCCACCCGGCGGGCGGGGGGTACCTCCTACAATGAGCAGTTCTTC.

J is TRBJ2-7 and V is TRBV12-3 or TRBV12-4; D is unclear. The germline V and J ends were trimmed by 6 bases and 2 bases, with 8 bases remaining between them. The CDR3 totals 12 residues. The CDR3 region has the DNA TGTGCCAGCAGCGTGATGCCCTACGAGCAGTACTTC. Its protein product is CASSVMPYEQYF.

The chain has TRBV19 and TRBJ1-2, with 8 nucleotides matching TRBD1. Germline lookup yields CDR1 LNHDA and CDR2 SQIVND (reference sequence). V lost 9 bases to trimming and J lost 13 bases; unmatched junction nucleotides: 16. The CDR3 runs to 13 residues. This CDR3 reads CASYLAGQGFATF. CDR3 bases: TGTGCCAGCTACCTGGCCGGACAGGGATTTGCCACCTTC.

The J gene is TRBJ1-2, the V gene TRBV5-6; TRBD1 agrees at 9 bases. This CDR3 region has 15 residues. The trim removed 2 bases at V and 5 bases at J, leaving 7 bases unmatched. CDR1 and CDR2 (germline): SGHDT, YYEEEE. The CDR3 reads CASSFGDREVYGYTF. The CDR3 DNA reads as TGTGCCAGCAGCTTCGGGGACAGGGAGGTTTATGGCTACACCTTC. Complete variable domain (other parts from reference TRBV5-6 and TRBJ1-2): DAGVTQSPTHLIKTRGQQVTLRCSPKSGHDTVSWYQQALGQGPQFIFQYYEEEERQRGNFPDRFSGHQFPNYSSELNVNALLLGDSALYLCASSFGDREVYGYTFGSGTRLTVV.

The chain joins TRBV7-9 to TRBJ2-3, with D unclear. The CDR3 extends over 11 amino acids. Germline values: CDR1 SEHNR, CDR2 FQNEAQ (reference sequence). V lost 3 bases and J 3 bases, leaving 1 base between the germline ends. The CDR3 region is CASSFTDTQYF. As DNA, the CDR3 is TGTGCCAGCAGCTTTACAGATACGCAGTATTTT.

The chain is built from TRBV5-4 and TRBJ1-4; D uncertain. V was pared by 4 bases and J by 7 bases, with 8 bases between. The germline gives CDR1 SGHNT, CDR2 YYREEE (reference sequence). The CDR3 loop spans 12 amino acids. The CDR3 sequence: CASSVDPEKLFF. The CDR3 DNA reads TGTGCCAGCAGCGTGGATCCTGAAAAACTGTTTTTT.

The chain carries TRBV19 and TRBJ1-5; 7 bases agree with TRBD1. This CDR3 has 15 amino acids. In germline, CDR1 is LNHDA, CDR2 SQIVND (reference sequence). V lost 4 bases and J lost 7; bases outside the gene matches: 10. The CDR3 here is CASSKRDSAAQPQHF. The CDR3 nucleotides read TGTGCCAGTAGTAAAAGGGACAGTGCAGCCCAGCCCCAGCATTTT.

The chain combines TRBV19 with TRBJ1-5; a possible D gene is TRBD1 (6 bases). Trimming removed 4 bases from V and 3 bases from J, with 13 bases in between. Germline CDR1 LNHDA, CDR2 SQIVND (reference sequence). This CDR3 is 15 amino acids long. CDR3 bases: TGTGCCAGTAGTAGCGGGGGCAGCTCCAATCAGCCCCAGCATTTT. It encodes CASSSGGSSNQPQHF.

The V gene is TRBV11-2, the J gene TRBJ2-5; TRBD1 is a possible D gene (5 bases). Germline-derived CDR1 and CDR2 are SGHAT and FQNNGV. V lost 5 bases to trimming and J lost 3 bases, with 13 bases between them. The CDR3 consists of 14 residues. CDR3 DNA: TGTGCCAGCAGCCTATCAGGGTCTGAAGAGACCCAGTACTTC. Translated, it gives CASSLSGSEETQYF.

The chain carries TRBV28 and TRBJ1-3; D is unclear. The CDR3 has 14 amino acids. Looked up from germline, CDR1 is MDHEN and CDR2 is SYDVKM. Trimming pared 7 bases from V and 0 bases from J, leaving 10 bases between. This CDR3 is CASTFRDSGNTIYF. CDR3 nucleotides: TGTGCCAGCACCTTCAGAGACTCTGGAAACACCATATATTTT.

V and J are TRBV4-1 and TRBJ2-7; TRBD2 agrees at 7 bases. V trimming: 1 base; J trimming: 2 bases; junction bases outside the gene matches: 8. CDR1 MGHRA and CDR2 YSYEKL come from the germline V gene. The CDR3 covers 16 residues. CDR3 residues: CASSQALGGGAYEQYF. The CDR3 nucleotides are TGCGCCAGCAGCCAAGCCCTGGGGGGGGGAGCCTACGAGCAGTACTTC.